These T cell receptor beta chains were read from a single sample in a study of T cell repertoires in cytomegalovirus infection. Each CDR3 protein gets one entry after TCRdb re-called the reads with MiXCR. The profile shows roughly 300,000 distinct CDR3 sequences, roughly 9.5% of them singletons. Input material: PBMCs. Receptors were obtained from a human donor in good health (CMV status not recorded). Some clones in this sample may be carry-over from other donors' samples. The CDR3 runs from the conserved cysteine through the conserved F or W. A D gene is named only where the DNA matches it firmly. Rows may omit the clone size; those that give it use once, few, many or a size class.

TRBV9	few	TRBJ2-6	TRBD1	TGTGCCAGCAGCCTAAGGGACAGGGCCCACTCTGGGGCCAACGTCCTGACTTTC	CASSLRDRAHSGANVLTF
TRBV7-2	few	TRBJ1-5	.	TGTGCCAGCACCTCCGGAGGGAGCTCCCGTAGATTCAATCAGCCCCAGCATTTT	CASTSGGSSRRFNQPQHF
TRBV7-2	many	TRBJ2-7	.	TGTGCCAGCAGCTTGGGCTTTTCCTACGAGCAGTACTTC	CASSLGFSYEQYF
TRBV7-9	many	TRBJ1-1	.	TGTGCCAGCAGCTTAGGGTTGGGGCCGAACACTGAAGCTTTCTTT	CASSLGLGPNTEAFF
TRBV7-9	few	TRBJ2-7	TRBD2	TGTGCCAGCGCGATGGCGGGAGGACTCGGTCACGAGCAGTACTTC	CASAMAGGLGHEQYF
TRBV28	many	TRBJ2-1	TRBD2	TGTGCCAGCAGAGGGGGACTAGCGGGATCGGGTGAGCAGTTCTTC	CASRGGLAGSGEQFF
TRBV20-1	.	TRBJ2-5	.	TGCAATGCCCCCGGGCGGGAGACCCAGTACTTC	CNAPGRETQYF
TRBV7-2	many	TRBJ2-7	.	TGTGCCAGCAGCCGAGCACAGACTGCTAGCTCCTACGAGCAGTACTTC	CASSRAQTASSYEQYF
TRBV7-9	.	TRBJ2-1	.	TGTGCCAGCAGCTTCCGGGACCTAATTTACAATGAGCAGTTCTTC	CASSFRDLIYNEQFF
TRBV28	many	TRBJ1-3	.	TGTGCCAGCATGCCAGGGTCGGGACTGGGAAACACCATATATTTT	CASMPGSGLGNTIYF
TRBV6-2/TRBV6-3	once	TRBJ1-1	.	TGTGCCAGCAGCCCCGGGACGCCAGGGAACACTGAAGCTTTCTTT	CASSPGTPGNTEAFF
TRBV20-1	few	TRBJ1-6	TRBD1	TGCAGTGCTAGAAGACAGGGGTCCTATAATTCACCCCTCCACTTT	CSARRQGSYNSPLHF
TRBV7-9	many	TRBJ2-1	.	TGTGCCAGCAGCAAGCGGATTGGCGTTGAGCAGTTCTTC	CASSKRIGVEQFF
TRBV3-1	.	TRBJ1-1	TRBD1	TGTGCCAGCAGCATTCACCCCCCGGGACAGATCATGAACACTGAAGCTTTCTTT	CASSIHPPGQIMNTEAFF
TRBV10-3	.	TRBJ2-5	.	TGTGCCATCAGGGGAGAGGGAGAGACCCAGTACTTC	CAIRGEGETQYF
TRBV5-6	many	TRBJ1-1	.	TGTGCCAGCAGCTACTCCTTGCGGGGGAACACTGAAGCTTTCTTT	CASSYSLRGNTEAFF
TRBV12-3/TRBV12-4	.	TRBJ2-3	.	TGTGCCAGCAGTGTTTTAGGGACAGATACGCAGTATTTT	CASSVLGTDTQYF
TRBV7-6	many	TRBJ2-7	.	TGTGCCAGCAGCTTGCAGCCGGGGCAAGGAGGCTACGAGCAGTACTTC	CASSLQPGQGGYEQYF
TRBV7-6	.	TRBJ1-2	.	TGTGCCAGCAGCTTAGTCAAGGGGGGCAAAGGGGACTATGGCTACACCTTC	CASSLVKGGKGDYGYTF
TRBV4-2	few	TRBJ1-6	.	TGTGCCAGCAGCCAAGCGGCCAGGCGAAAGGCACCCCTCCACTTT	CASSQAARRKAPLHF
TRBV29-1	.	TRBJ1-5	.	TGCAGCGTTGTGACAAGGGGGAGCGAAGCGGGTCAGCCCCAGCATTTT	CSVVTRGSEAGQPQHF
TRBV28	.	TRBJ2-7	TRBD2	TGTGCCAGCAGCAAGGGACTAGCGGGAGGGGAGTACGAGCAGTACTTC	CASSKGLAGGEYEQYF
TRBV11-2	few	TRBJ2-1	TRBD1	TGTGCCAGCAGCCGGGGACAGGGGGTATACAATGAGCAGTTCTTC	CASSRGQGVYNEQFF
TRBV7-4	few	TRBJ1-5	.	TGTGCCAGCAGCGGCGGACAGTCATACTCAGCCCAGCATTTT	CASSGGQSYSAQHF
TRBV7-2	many	TRBJ1-2	.	TGTGCCAGCAGTCAGAGCGCCCAAGGCTACACCTTC	CASSQSAQGYTF
TRBV7-2	many	TRBJ1-1	.	TGTGCCAGCAGCTTAGCGCCCTCGGGACCCGTCGAAGCTTTCTTT	CASSLAPSGPVEAFF
TRBV7-3	many	TRBJ1-1	.	TGTGCCAGCAGCTTGGCAGGGGTTACTGAAGCTTTCTTT	CASSLAGVTEAFF
TRBV7-9	many	TRBJ1-4	.	TGTGCCGCGCCGGAGGGGGAGTTTAATGAAAAACTGTTTTTT	CAAPEGEFNEKLFF
TRBV20-1	.	TRBJ1-5	.	TGCAGTGCTGGCAACGTACTTGGGGTTGGAAATCAGCCCCAGCATTTT	CSAGNVLGVGNQPQHF
TRBV5-6	.	TRBJ2-1	.	TGTGCCAGCAGCTTACATGGAGCAGTCTCCTACAATGAGCAGTTCTTC	CASSLHGAVSYNEQFF
TRBV7-2	many	TRBJ1-2	.	TGTGCCAGCAGCCCCCGAGGCCATGGCTACACCTTC	CASSPRGHGYTF
TRBV14	many	TRBJ1-2	.	TGTGCCAGCAGCCAAGGTTCTAATCTCAACTATGGCTACACCTTC	CASSQGSNLNYGYTF
TRBV10-3	many	TRBJ1-4	.	TGTGCCATCAGTGAGTCACAGGGAGGGATGGAAAAACTGTTTTTT	CAISESQGGMEKLFF
TRBV7-9	.	TRBJ1-1	.	TGTGCCAGCAGCTCAGGGACCACTGAAGCTTTCTTT	CASSSGTTEAFF
TRBV7-2	many	TRBJ2-1	.	TGTGCCAGCAGCTTAGCTAGCGGAGCCTACAATGAGCAGTTCTTC	CASSLASGAYNEQFF